Following are 28 T cell receptor beta chains from one sample sequenced in a study of CD8 T cells in Susac syndrome. cDNA came from approximately 0.5 to 1 ug RNA primed by random hexamers. MiXCR, run by TCRdb on the immunoSEQ multiplex PCR reads, gives a single entry per CDR3 protein. The sample records approximately 190,000 distinct CDR3 sequences, roughly 95% being singletons. Sequencing was carried out using CD4+ T cells from PBMCs. Receptor source: a human donor with Susac syndrome.

The V and J genes are TRBV29-1 and TRBJ2-4; TRBD1 matches 7 bases. This CDR3 is 16 amino acids long. The germline V gene has CDR1 SQVTM and CDR2 ANQGSEA. V shed 4 bases and J 6 bases; nucleotides not matched to a gene: 15. In DNA form, the CDR3 reads TGCAGCGTTGGGTTTGTAGGGGGCAAATCCGGAAACATTCAGTACTTC. Its protein is CSVGFVGGKSGNIQYF.

The count of this clonotype is one. The chain combines TRBV11-1 with TRBJ1-2; 7 nucleotides agree with TRBD1. Germline V CDR1 and CDR2: SGHAT, FQDESV (reference sequence). The CDR3 sequence is 13 residues long. With 6 bases clipped from V and 6 bases from J, the junction kept 7 bases outside the gene matches. The CDR3 spells CASSYDREHGYTF. The CDR3 DNA reads as TGTGCCAGCAGTTATGACAGGGAACATGGCTACACCTTC.

The rearrangement links TRBV7-2 to TRBJ1-5; D unclear. This CDR3 spans 12 amino acids. V was clipped by 5 bases and J by 8 bases, with 10 bases between them. CDR1 is SGHTA and CDR2 is FQGNSA in the germline V gene. In nucleotides, the CDR3 is TGTGCCAGCAGCCGAACCCGGGAGCCCCAGCATTTT. It translates to CASSRTREPQHF.

The CDR3 is CSVPGDRYNEQFF. DNA for the CDR3: TGCAGCGTTCCCGGGGACCGATACAATGAGCAGTTCTTC. The chain uses TRBV29-1 and TRBJ2-1; the D call may be TRBD1 or TRBD2 (5 bases each). Germline loops: CDR1 SQVTM, CDR2 ANQGSEA. The V and J ends lost 5 bases and 4 bases respectively, with 12 bases between them. This CDR3 spans 13 amino acids.

The V gene is TRBV9, the J gene TRBJ1-6; D gene uncertain. V gave up 4 bases and J gave up 6 bases, with 11 bases separating them. CDR3 length: 14 residues. Germline CDR1 is SGDLS and CDR2 is YYNGEE. The CDR3 DNA sequence: TGTGCCAGCAGCCTCTGGACGGCTAATTCACCCCTCCACTTT. It encodes CASSLWTANSPLHF. Variable domain in full (rest from reference TRBV9 and TRBJ1-6): DSGVTQTPKHLITATGQRVTLRCSPRSGDLSVYWYQQSLDQGLQFLIQYYNGEERAKGNILERFSAQQFPDLHSELNLSSLELGDSALYFCASSLWTANSPLHFGNGTRLTVT.

V and J are TRBV4-2 and TRBJ2-5; 8 nucleotides align to TRBD2. The length of the CDR3 is 15 residues. The ends lost 4 bases at V and 5 bases at J; junction bases unmatched: 9. The germline gives CDR1 LGHNA, CDR2 YNFKEQ. This CDR3 is CASSPSAGGRETQYF. The CDR3 DNA sequence: TGTGCCAGCAGCCCCTCGGCGGGGGGCAGGGAGACCCAGTACTTC.

The chain couples TRBV14 to TRBJ1-2; D is unclear. The V end was cut by 4 bases, the J end by 7 bases, with 10 bases between. The CDR3 runs 12 residues. Germline assignment: CDR1 SGHDN and CDR2 FVKESK. The CDR3 bases are TGTGCCAGCAGCCCCGACATGGGTGGCTACACCTTC. As protein: CASSPDMGGYTF.

In its sample, this clonotype was seen once. V is TRBV30 and J is TRBJ2-5; 14 bases line up with TRBD2. Trimming at V came to 3 bases and at J to 5 bases, leaving 8 bases not matched to a gene. Germline lookup yields CDR1 GTSNPN and CDR2 SVGIG (reference sequence). The CDR3 covers 16 residues. CDR3 in DNA: TGTGCCTGGAGACGGGGACTAGCGGGGGATGCGGAGACCCAGTACTTC. Encoded protein: CAWRRGLAGDAETQYF.

The chain employs TRBV30 and TRBJ2-7; D may be TRBD2 (7 bases). CDR3 length: 13 amino acids. The germline CDR1 and CDR2 sequences are GTSNPN and SVGIG (reference sequence). V was cut by 1 base and J by 6 bases, with 13 bases left in between. CDR3 nucleotide sequence: TGTGCCTGGAGTGACAGGGAGGGTGGCGAGCAGTACTTC. This sequence encodes CAWSDREGGEQYF.

This sequence joins TRBV20-1 and TRBJ1-4; no reliable D call. Per germline, CDR1 DFQATT and CDR2 SNEGSKA (reference sequence). Between the trimmed V and J ends, which lost 0 bases and 8 bases, there was a span of 7 bases. CDR3 size: 12 residues. CDR3 protein: CSARDGREKLFF. CDR3 DNA sequence: TGCAGTGCTAGAGATGGCAGGGAAAAACTGTTTTTT.

The CDR3 protein is CASSLQGYPIRAFF. The CDR3 coding sequence is TGTGCCAGCAGCTTGCAGGGTTACCCCATTAGGGCTTTCTTT. The chain is built from TRBV5-7 and TRBJ1-1; TRBD1 might be the D (5 bases). TRBV5-7 is sorted into the ORF group, with uncertain function. The CDR3 extends over 14 amino acids. Trimming took 1 base from V and 11 from J, leaving 18 bases between them.

This clonotype was picked up one time. The chain combines TRBV6-5 with TRBJ1-2; the match to TRBD1 covers 10 bases. The CDR3 has 15 amino acids. The V gene's germline CDR1 is MNHEY and CDR2 SVGAGI. The ends lost 3 bases at V and 7 bases at J; junction bases unmatched: 8. DNA of the CDR3: TGTGCCAGCAGTTATCTTGACAGGGGGCGCGGTGGCTACACCTTC. Its translation is CASSYLDRGRGGYTF.

This chain uses TRBV27 with TRBJ1-2, with D possibly TRBD1 on 6 matching bases. Trimming pared 2 bases from V and 7 bases from J, leaving 17 bases between. The CDR3 length is 15 residues. Germline CDR1 reads MNHEY; CDR2 reads SMNVEV (reference sequence). This chain's CDR3 is CASSLISAGASGYTF. In nucleotides, the CDR3 is TGTGCCAGCAGTTTAATTTCGGCAGGGGCCAGTGGCTACACCTTC.

In its sample, this clonotype was seen once. The chain links TRBV20-1 to TRBJ2-3, with 11 bases matching TRBD1. The V and J ends lost 6 bases and 5 bases, in that order; junction bases with no gene match: 10. This CDR3 has 15 amino acids. CDR1 and CDR2 from the germline V gene are DFQATT and SNEGSKA (reference sequence). The CDR3 DNA reads as TGCAGTGCCCCCCTAAGGACAGGGGGCTTAGATACGCAGTATTTT. Encoded protein: CSAPLRTGGLDTQYF.

The chain links TRBV6-2 or TRBV6-3 to TRBJ1-1; TRBD1 matches at 9 bases. CDR1 is MNHEY, CDR2 SVGEGT, per germline. Trimming at V came to 7 bases and at J to 2 bases, leaving 5 bases not matched to a gene. The CDR3 is 14 amino acids. CDR3 protein: CASKGDRDNTEAFF. DNA for the CDR3: TGTGCCAGCAAGGGGGACAGGGATAACACTGAAGCTTTCTTT.

V usage is TRBV9 and J usage is TRBJ2-3; TRBD2 might be the D (5 bases). V shed 3 bases and J shed 0 bases, with 17 bases lying between them. Germline V gene lookup returns CDR1 SGDLS and CDR2 YYNGEE. The CDR3 has 17 residues. CDR3 DNA: TGTGCCAGCAGCGCCCGGGGAAGGACCCCCAGCACAGATACGCAGTATTTT. This encodes CASSARGRTPSTDTQYF.

This chain joins TRBV30 and TRBJ2-1; 9 nucleotides align to TRBD2. J lost 7 bases, V lost 3 bases, and 4 bases had no gene match. Germline V gives CDR1 GTSNPN, CDR2 SVGIG (reference sequence). The CDR3 runs 13 residues. The CDR3 loop is CAWRAGGRNEQFF. The CDR3, as DNA: TGTGCCTGGAGGGCGGGGGGGCGGAATGAGCAGTTCTTC.

This clonotype has only one observation. The chain couples TRBV30 to TRBJ1-1; possibly TRBD1 for D (5 bases). The germline V gene has CDR1 GTSNPN and CDR2 SVGIG (reference sequence). Trimming shortened V by 1 base and J by 5 bases, and 14 bases separated the two germline ends. The CDR3 consists of 14 residues. The CDR3 region is CAWSEGAPGTEAFF. The CDR3 DNA reads as TGTGCCTGGAGTGAAGGGGCGCCGGGGACTGAAGCTTTCTTT.

The chain links TRBV30 to TRBJ1-2, with 8 bases lining up with TRBD1. The ends lost 5 bases at V and 8 bases at J; junction bases unmatched: 10. The V gene's germline CDR1 is GTSNPN and CDR2 SVGIG (reference sequence). This CDR3 region has 13 residues. CDR3 nucleotides: TGTGCCTGGGGGCAGGGGGCGGGTAGGGGCTACACCTTC. It encodes CAWGQGAGRGYTF.

The chain couples TRBV7-3 to TRBJ2-1; 8 positions agree with TRBD2. Germline trimming cut 4 bases from V and 0 bases from J; bases unmatched to any gene: 2. Germline V gene lookup returns CDR1 SGHTA and CDR2 FQGTGA. There are 15 residues in the CDR3. CDR3 nucleotide sequence: TGTGCCAGCAGCTCCGGGGGGGCCTCCTACAATGAGCAGTTCTTC. It yields the protein CASSSGGASYNEQFF.

The gene calls are TRBV5-1 and TRBJ2-5; 11 positions match TRBD2. The CDR3 is 16 residues long. Losses at the gene ends were 4 bases for V and 4 bases for J; bases not matched to a gene: 9. Germline CDR1 is SGHRS and CDR2 is YFSETQ. CDR3 nucleotide sequence: TGCGCCAGCAGCCGGTCCCTAGCGGGGGGACGAGAGACCCAGTACTTC. Protein sequence: CASSRSLAGGRETQYF. The whole variable domain, filled in from reference TRBV5-1 and TRBJ2-5, reads KAGVTQTPRYLIKTRGQQVTLSCSPISGHRSVSWYQQTPGQGLQFLFEYFSETQRNKGNFPGRFSGRQFSNSRSEMNVSTLELGDSALYLCASSRSLAGGRETQYFGPGTRLLVL.

The gene calls are TRBV27 and TRBJ1-2, with D possibly being TRBD1 (5 bases). V was cut by 4 bases and J by 4 bases, with 16 bases left in between. Germline CDR1 and CDR2: MNHEY and SMNVEV (reference sequence). The CDR3 has 15 residues. The CDR3 reads CASSYISTGSYGYTF. For the CDR3, the DNA is TGTGCCAGCAGTTATATTTCAACAGGTTCCTATGGCTACACCTTC.

The genes are TRBV7-9 and TRBJ2-5; maybe TRBD1 (5 bases). Germline V gene lookup returns CDR1 SEHNR and CDR2 FQNEAQ (reference sequence). Trimming took 5 bases from V and 1 from J, leaving 17 bases between them. The CDR3 runs to 16 residues. The CDR3 nucleotides read TGTGCCAGCAGCACTACTAACCCTCAGGGCCAAGAGACCCAGTACTTC. Residues: CASSTTNPQGQETQYF.

The chain employs TRBV20-1 and TRBJ1-5, with no clear D. This CDR3 spans 13 amino acids. V was pared by 6 bases and J by 2 bases, with 11 bases between. The germline gives CDR1 DFQATT, CDR2 SNEGSKA (reference sequence). CDR3 nucleotide sequence: TGCAGTGCCAAGCGTGAGGGCAATCAGCCCCAGCATTTT. It is translated as CSAKREGNQPQHF.

The rearrangement joins TRBV6-2 or TRBV6-3 to TRBJ1-1; 7 nucleotides align to TRBD1. The junction had 13 bases not matched to a gene; V was cut back by 5 bases and J by 4 bases. Germline V gene lookup returns CDR1 MNHEY and CDR2 SVGEGT. The CDR3 runs 16 residues. The CDR3 reads CASSRLLPQGSTEAFF. CDR3 sequence (DNA): TGTGCCAGCAGTCGTCTCTTACCACAGGGGTCCACTGAAGCTTTCTTT.

The chain recombines TRBV7-2 with TRBJ2-1, with D tentatively TRBD1 (5 bases). Between the trimmed V and J ends, which lost 1 base and 3 bases, there was a span of 10 bases. The CDR3 loop spans 15 amino acids. Germline V gives CDR1 SGHTA, CDR2 FQGNSA. DNA for the CDR3: TGTGCCAGCAGCTTAGTCCAGGGAAGCTACAATGAGCAGTTCTTC. It encodes CASSLVQGSYNEQFF.

V and J are TRBV2 and TRBJ2-3; D is perhaps TRBD1 (5 bases). There are 16 residues in the CDR3. V gave up 0 bases and J gave up 4 bases, with 14 bases separating them. Germline CDR1 is SNHLY and CDR2 is FYNNEI. The CDR3 DNA reads TGTGCCAGCAGTGAAGCGCGAGTCAGGGCGGCAGATACGCAGTATTTT. It is translated as CASSEARVRAADTQYF.

The chain uses TRBV30 and TRBJ1-6; maybe TRBD1 (5 bases). V lost 5 bases and J 9 bases, leaving 20 bases between the germline ends. CDR1 is GTSNPN and CDR2 is SVGIG in the germline V gene (reference sequence). This CDR3 region has 15 residues. As DNA, the CDR3 is TGTGCCTGGGCCCGCGCCCAGGGTAAGGGTTCACCCCTCCACTTT. It encodes CAWARAQGKGSPLHF.